This T cell receptor beta chain was found in a study of blood T cell repertoires in COVID-19. Overall study: Some COVID-19 samples were acute and others convalescent; all came from the United States, Italy and Spain.

Assay: immunoSEQ multiplex PCR; the TCRdb copy retains only in-frame clones and omits some. The sample carries some 200,000 clones, roughly four fifths recorded once. Donors were grouped by their self-reported clinical history. For recovered donors of Cohort 3, there were two negative PCRs, clearance, or symptom resolution. This CDR3 region has 12 residues. Germline CDR1 SQVTM, CDR2 ANQGSEA. Trimming took off 7 bases at V and 7 bases at J, with 14 bases between the two ends. The gene calls are TRBV29-1 and TRBJ2-1; tentatively, D is TRBD2 (6 bases). The TCR was taken from a man aged 40-55 years who had recovered from COVID-19. The sequenced sample consisted of PBMCs or T cells enriched from blood (not recorded which). CDR3: CSALLGGNEQFF. The CDR3 DNA is TGCAGCGCCTTACTAGGAGGGAATGAGCAGTTCTTC.